The T cell receptor beta chain under discussion was sequenced for a study of blood T cell repertoires in COVID-19. Study-wide background: From the United States, Italy and Spain came samples of acute and convalescent COVID-19.

CDR1 and CDR2 (germline): SGHNT, YYREEE (reference sequence). J gave up 5 bases and V 0 bases, and 5 bases lay outside the gene matches. This CDR3 spans 15 amino acids. Enrolled during active infection, Seattle patients were then followed longitudinally. Only in-frame clones appear in the TCRdb table, and some are missing; sequencing was by immunoSEQ multiplex PCR. The table lists 390,000 or so clones, around 87% of them singletons. The source material was peripheral blood. This TCR was sampled from a woman in her twenties or thirties with COVID-19, enrolled during active disease. The V and J genes are TRBV5-4 and TRBJ2-7, with TRBD1 identical over 10 bases. The CDR3 DNA follows: TGTGCCAGCAGCTTGGAGGGACAGGGGAGACACGAGCAGTACTTC. This codes for CASSLEGQGRHEQYF.